This T cell receptor beta chain derives from a study of blood T cell repertoires in COVID-19. Study context: Acute and convalescent COVID-19 specimens originated in the United States, Italy and Spain. T cells, B-cell-depleted T cells, or PBMCs supplied cDNA or gDNA.

The V gene end was trimmed by 2 bases and the J gene end by 3 bases; junction bases not matched to a gene: 3. CDR1 is MNHNY and CDR2 is SVGAGI in the germline V gene (reference sequence). The CDR3 length is 15 residues. This clone was observed a handful of times. Authors' processing steps: Nucleated cell number was recorded as an estimate derived from reference gene primer amplification. Some clones are missing from TCRdb's copy, which holds only in-frame ones; the method was immunoSEQ multiplex PCR. From that table come the V and J calls and clone size; the DNA was used to work out D and trimming. The sample yields 150,000 to 200,000 clones, more than 75% seen once.

The chain uses TRBV6-6 and TRBJ2-7; 11 nucleotides align to TRBD1. The clonotype was recovered from a woman aged 50 to 60 with active or convalescent COVID-19. The source material was peripheral blood. The CDR3 region has the DNA TGTGCCAGCAGTTACGGGACAGGGGGAGGCTACGAGCAGTACTTC. Its protein is CASSYGTGGGYEQYF.